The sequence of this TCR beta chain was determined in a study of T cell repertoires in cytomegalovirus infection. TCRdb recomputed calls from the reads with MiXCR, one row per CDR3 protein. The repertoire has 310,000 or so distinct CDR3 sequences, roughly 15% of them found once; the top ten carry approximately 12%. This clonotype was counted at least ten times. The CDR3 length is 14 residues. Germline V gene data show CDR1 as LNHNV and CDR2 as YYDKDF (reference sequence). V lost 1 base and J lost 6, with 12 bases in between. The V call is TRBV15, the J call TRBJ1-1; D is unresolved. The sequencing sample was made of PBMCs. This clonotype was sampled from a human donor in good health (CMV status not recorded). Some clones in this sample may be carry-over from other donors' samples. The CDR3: CATSRVEVWAEAFF. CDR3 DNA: TGTGCCACCAGCAGAGTAGAGGTTTGGGCTGAAGCTTTCTTT.